The 25 T cell receptor beta chains presented below share a single source sample, sequenced in a study of cytomegalovirus exposure and HLA in healthy donors. Data came from immunoSEQ multiplex PCR; TCRdb stores just in-frame clones and leaves some out. The sample has 200,000 to 250,000 clones, 87% seen once. Sample: PBMCs. These receptors all stem from a woman aged 18-29 years in good health and CMV-seropositive.

The rearrangement uses TRBV6-4 and TRBJ2-1, with D tentatively TRBD1 (7 bases). The CDR3 is made up of 15 amino acids. Deletions cut 0 bases from V and 7 bases from J, with 13 bases between. Germline V CDR1 and CDR2: MRHNA, SNTAGT. This chain's CDR3 is CASSDSLQGRNEQFF. CDR3 sequence (DNA): TGTGCCAGCAGTGACTCATTACAGGGGAGGAATGAGCAGTTCTTC.

The chain employs TRBV7-9 and TRBJ2-2, with D unclear. The length of the CDR3 is 12 residues. The germline V gene has CDR1 SEHNR and CDR2 FQNEAQ (reference sequence). V shed 1 base and J shed 10 bases, with 7 bases lying between them. The CDR3 loop reads CASSLVESELFF. The CDR3 DNA follows: TGTGCCAGCAGCTTAGTAGAGTCGGAGCTGTTTTTT.

This clone was observed a handful of times. The chain carries TRBV19 and TRBJ1-5; 10 positions agree with TRBD1. With 9 bases clipped from V and 3 bases from J, the junction kept 8 bases outside the gene matches. This CDR3 contains 15 residues. Germline loops: CDR1 LNHDA, CDR2 SQIVND (reference sequence). The CDR3 reads CASRRTGGLNQPQHF. The CDR3 DNA reads TGTGCCAGCAGGAGGACAGGGGGACTCAATCAGCCCCAGCATTTT.

This chain uses TRBV5-4 with TRBJ2-7; possibly TRBD1 for D (5 bases). The CDR3 runs to 14 residues. CDR1 is SGHNT and CDR2 is YYREEE in the germline V gene (reference sequence). The V gene lost 5 bases and the J gene lost 2 bases, with 14 bases spanning the gap. The CDR3 region has the DNA TGTGCCAGCAGATCCTCAGGGCAAGCCTACGAGCAGTACTTC. This encodes CASRSSGQAYEQYF. Together with reference TRBV5-4 and TRBJ2-7, the CDR3 gives the full variable domain: ETGVTQSPTHLIKTRGQQVTLRCSSQSGHNTVSWYQQALGQGPQFIFQYYREEENGRGNFPPRFSGLQFPNYSSELNVNALELDDSALYLCASRSSGQAYEQYFGPGTRLTVT.

The chain couples TRBV7-9 to TRBJ2-7, with TRBD1 identical over 9 bases. V trimming: 5 bases; J trimming: 2 bases; junction bases outside the gene matches: 13. Germline CDR1 is SEHNR and CDR2 is FQNEAQ (reference sequence). The CDR3 covers 17 residues. The CDR3 loop is CASSPSIWDRVTYEQYF. DNA of the CDR3: TGTGCCAGCAGCCCAAGCATATGGGACAGGGTTACCTACGAGCAGTACTTC.

V gene TRBV19 combines with J gene TRBJ2-7; the D is unclear. The CDR3 runs 14 residues. Trimming pared 4 bases from V and 1 base from J, leaving 11 bases between. Germline CDR1 is LNHDA and CDR2 is SQIVND (reference sequence). Written as DNA, the CDR3 is TGTGCCAGTAGTAAAGACCAACTTTCCTACGAGCAGTACTTC. Translating it yields CASSKDQLSYEQYF.

The gene calls are TRBV30 and TRBJ2-2, with D tentatively TRBD2 (7 bases). V was clipped by 2 bases and J by 5 bases, with 12 bases between them. This CDR3 has 14 residues. From germline, CDR1 is GTSNPN and CDR2 SVGIG (reference sequence). CDR3 coding DNA: TGTGCCTGGAGTAGGGGGGGGGAAACCGGGGAGCTGTTTTTT. Protein sequence: CAWSRGGETGELFF.

V gene TRBV9 combines with J gene TRBJ2-1; tentatively, D is TRBD2 (6 bases). V gave up 4 bases and J gave up 9 bases, with 20 bases separating them. The CDR3 loop spans 15 amino acids. Looked up from germline, CDR1 is SGDLS and CDR2 is YYNGEE. The DNA of the CDR3 is TGTGCCAGCAGCCCGGAGGGGTTGGCCCACAGTGAGCAGTTCTTC. This encodes CASSPEGLAHSEQFF.

The chain combines TRBV5-1 with TRBJ1-1, with 7 bases identical to TRBD1. V gave up 0 bases and J gave up 4 bases; unmatched junction bases: 6. The CDR3 consists of 15 residues. Germline V gene lookup returns CDR1 SGHRS and CDR2 YFSETQ. The CDR3 here is CASSLGSAGGTEAFF. CDR3 DNA: TGCGCCAGCAGCTTGGGTAGTGCAGGGGGCACTGAAGCTTTCTTT.

V and J are TRBV30 and TRBJ1-2; 12 positions match TRBD1. The length of the CDR3 is 15 residues. The junction had 10 bases not matched to a gene; V was cut back by 7 bases and J by 4 bases. Germline values: CDR1 GTSNPN, CDR2 SVGIG (reference sequence). The CDR3 DNA reads as TGTGCCTCGTACGGGACAGGGGGCGATTTCTATGGCTACACCTTC. Amino acids: CASYGTGGDFYGYTF.

The genes are TRBV15 and TRBJ1-5; TRBD1 matches 7 bases. The CDR3 consists of 14 residues. J gave up 5 bases and V 5 bases, and 6 bases lay outside the gene matches. Germline-derived CDR1 and CDR2 are LNHNV and YYDKDF (reference sequence). CDR3: CATSRQGIDQPQHF. CDR3 DNA: TGTGCCACCAGCCGACAGGGAATCGATCAGCCCCAGCATTTT.

The rearrangement uses TRBV7-9 and TRBJ2-7; 11 bases align to TRBD2. Per the germline V gene, CDR1 is SEHNR and CDR2 is FQNEAQ (reference sequence). This CDR3 region has 15 residues. Trimming at V came to 5 bases and at J to 3 bases, leaving 6 bases not matched to a gene. CDR3 in DNA: TGTGCCAGCAGCAGCCCCGGGACTAGCGGCTACGAGCAGTACTTC. It yields the protein CASSSPGTSGYEQYF.

This clone was counted many times. The rearrangement joins TRBV7-9 to TRBJ1-5, with a possible D match to TRBD1 (5 bases). This CDR3 has 13 residues. V gave up 5 bases and J gave up 7 bases, with 12 bases separating them. Per the germline V gene, CDR1 is SEHNR and CDR2 is FQNEAQ (reference sequence). The CDR3, as DNA: TGTGCCAGCAGCAGAGACAGACAGCAGCCCCAGCATTTT. Translating gives CASSRDRQQPQHF. Full variable domain (remainder filled in from reference TRBV7-9 and TRBJ1-5): DTGVSQNPRHKITKRGQNVTFRCDPISEHNRLYWYRQTLGQGPEFLTYFQNEAQLEKSRLLSDRFSAERPKGSFSTLEIQRTEQGDSAMYLCASSRDRQQPQHFGDGTRLSIL.

A note on this clone: The final CDR3 position lacks the conserved phenylalanine or tryptophan, pointing to a likely read error. The DNA is omitted, as the CDR3 cannot be located on it reliably, and the CDR3 follows TCRdb's listing. The CDR3 here is CASSRSGPKG. V and J are TRBV7-2 and TRBJ2-7; the table's D call, TRBD2, has no DNA check behind it. Ends included, the CDR3 has 10 residues. The germline gives CDR1 SGHTA, CDR2 FQGNSA.

The chain carries TRBV5-1 and TRBJ2-3; a weak D match, TRBD2 (6 bases). Trimming left V 4 bases short and J 4 bases short, with 19 bases between. This CDR3 has 16 amino acids. Germline CDR1 SGHRS, CDR2 YFSETQ. CDR3 loop: CASSGDRDSPSDTQYF. As DNA, the CDR3 is TGCGCCAGCAGCGGGGACCGGGACTCTCCTTCAGATACGCAGTATTTT. The full variable domain, its missing parts supplied by reference TRBV5-1 and TRBJ2-3, is KAGVTQTPRYLIKTRGQQVTLSCSPISGHRSVSWYQQTPGQGLQFLFEYFSETQRNKGNFPGRFSGRQFSNSRSEMNVSTLELGDSALYLCASSGDRDSPSDTQYFGPGTRLTVL.

This sequence joins TRBV29-1 and TRBJ2-1; D is perhaps TRBD2 (6 bases). V was clipped by 1 base and J by 8 bases, with 27 bases between them. The CDR3 runs 18 residues. Germline V lookup: CDR1 SQVTM, CDR2 ANQGSEA. CDR3 loop: CSVEVRPGLTTERDEQFF. The CDR3 nucleotides are TGCAGCGTTGAAGTTAGACCGGGACTCACAACAGAGAGGGATGAGCAGTTCTTC.

This clone showed up just a few times. This sequence joins TRBV2 and TRBJ2-7, with 10 positions matching TRBD1. Germline V CDR1 and CDR2: SNHLY, FYNNEI. After removal of 9 bases from V and 5 bases from J, the junction contained 4 bases not matched to a gene. The CDR3 is 12 residues long. Written as DNA, the CDR3 is TGTGCCAGATCCGGGACAGGGGACGAGCAGTACTTC. Translated, it gives CARSGTGDEQYF.

This clone has a handful of counts. J is TRBJ1-4 and V is TRBV30; D is undetermined. The CDR3 is 13 residues long. Trimming stripped 3 bases from V and 7 bases from J, with 12 bases between. The germline V gene has CDR1 GTSNPN and CDR2 SVGIG (reference sequence). CDR3 protein: CAWSAVAGEKLFF. The CDR3 DNA reads TGTGCCTGGAGCGCTGTGGCAGGTGAAAAACTGTTTTTT. Drawing the rest from reference TRBV30 and TRBJ1-4, the complete variable domain is SQTIHQWPATLVQPVGSPLSLECTVEGTSNPNLYWYRQAAGRGLQLLFYSVGIGQISSEVPQNLSASRPQDRQFILSSKKLLLSDSGFYLCAWSAVAGEKLFFGSGTQLSVL.

The CDR3 DNA sequence: TGTGCCAGCAGCCCTAGTACGACAGGGGGAAACACCATATATTTT. Protein product: CASSPSTTGGNTIYF. The chain recombines TRBV9 with TRBJ1-3; TRBD1 aligns across 7 bases. CDR1 and CDR2 (germline): SGDLS, YYNGEE. After removal of 4 bases from V and 4 bases from J, the junction contained 8 bases not matched to a gene. The CDR3 runs 15 residues. The full variable domain, rest sourced from reference TRBV9 and TRBJ1-3, is DSGVTQTPKHLITATGQRVTLRCSPRSGDLSVYWYQQSLDQGLQFLIQYYNGEERAKGNILERFSAQQFPDLHSELNLSSLELGDSALYFCASSPSTTGGNTIYFGEGSWLTVV.

The chain combines TRBV28 with TRBJ2-3; 12 bases map to TRBD2. The trim removed 8 bases at V and 5 bases at J, leaving 8 bases unmatched. The CDR3 totals 15 residues. From germline, CDR1 is MDHEN and CDR2 SYDVKM. The CDR3 spells CASLKLAGGKDTQYF. CDR3 in DNA: TGTGCCAGCCTGAAACTAGCGGGAGGAAAAGATACGCAGTATTTT.

The chain has TRBV4-1 and TRBJ2-1; D gene ambiguous. Trimming stripped 0 bases from V and 1 base from J, with 10 bases between. This CDR3 region has 16 residues. Per the germline V gene, CDR1 is MGHRA and CDR2 is YSYEKL. The CDR3 loop is CASSQDLAVSYNEQFF. The CDR3 nucleotides are TGCGCCAGCAGCCAAGATTTAGCCGTGTCCTACAATGAGCAGTTCTTC.

The CDR3 protein is CASSHRTGPGGYYGYTF. The DNA for the CDR3 is TGTGCCAGCTCACATAGGACAGGGCCGGGGGGTTACTATGGCTACACCTTC. The V and J genes are TRBV18 and TRBJ1-2; 8 nucleotides match TRBD1. The CDR3 spans 17 residues. The V segment lost 4 bases and the J segment 3 bases; nucleotides outside the gene matches: 13. Germline assignment: CDR1 KGHSH and CDR2 LQKENI.

The V and J genes are TRBV7-9 and TRBJ1-1, with D hard to call. The CDR3 has 13 amino acids. Germline CDR1 is SEHNR and CDR2 is FQNEAQ (reference sequence). V was trimmed by 5 bases and J by 0 bases, leaving 7 bases between them. The CDR3 DNA follows: TGTGCCAGCAGCCGCAGGATGAACACTGAAGCTTTCTTT. Translation gives CASSRRMNTEAFF.

The chain carries TRBV5-1 and TRBJ1-2; possibly TRBD1 for D (5 bases). CDR1 is SGHRS, CDR2 YFSETQ, per germline. Trimming left V 1 base short and J 8 bases short, with 15 bases between. The CDR3 sequence is 14 residues long. CDR3 residues: CASSLWPRDGGYTF. The CDR3 DNA sequence: TGCGCCAGCAGCTTGTGGCCCAGGGATGGCGGCTACACCTTC.

The gene calls are TRBV10-3 and TRBJ1-2, with a possible D match to TRBD1 (5 bases). CDR3 length: 15 residues. V dropped 0 bases and J dropped 7 bases, with 15 bases sitting between them. The V gene's germline CDR1 is ENHRY and CDR2 SYGVKD. The chain's CDR3 is CAISESGGAISGYTF. The DNA for the CDR3 is TGTGCCATCAGTGAGTCAGGAGGGGCGATCAGTGGCTACACCTTC.